The 20 T cell receptor beta chains reported below all come from one sample, sequenced in a study of blood T cell repertoires in COVID-19. TCRdb keeps only in-frame clones here, not all; method: immunoSEQ multiplex PCR. The sample consists of around 300,000 clones, approximately 89% of them appearing once. The specimen was PBMCs or T cells enriched from blood (not recorded which). Receptors originate from a woman aged 55 to 70 who had recovered from COVID-19.

This chain uses TRBV27 with TRBJ1-1, with D perhaps TRBD1 (5 bases). Germline CDR1 reads MNHEY; CDR2 reads SMNVEV (reference sequence). This CDR3 spans 14 amino acids. The ends were cut back, 7 bases at V and 3 bases at J, with 15 bases in the middle. CDR3 amino acids: CASTRGGGYTEAFF. The CDR3 nucleotides read TGTGCCAGCACCCGGGGCGGGGGATACACTGAAGCTTTCTTT.

CDR3 sequence (DNA): TGCGCCAGCAGCCCCGGGACTAGCGGGGGGCAGGGGGAGACCCAGTACTTC. This encodes CASSPGTSGGQGETQYF. The chain combines TRBV5-1 with TRBJ2-5; 15 bases align to TRBD2. In germline, CDR1 is SGHRS, CDR2 YFSETQ. This CDR3 region has 17 residues. V lost 4 bases, J lost 5 bases, and 9 bases stayed unmatched.

This chain joins TRBV28 and TRBJ2-7; the D gene is possibly TRBD2 (6 bases). Trimming cost V 1 base and J 2 bases, with 12 bases left between them. Germline V lookup: CDR1 MDHEN, CDR2 SYDVKM. This CDR3 contains 15 residues. In DNA form, the CDR3 reads TGTGCCAGCAGTTTATTGGGGACTCTCACCTACGAGCAGTACTTC. This gives the protein CASSLLGTLTYEQYF.

The chain joins TRBV6-1 to TRBJ1-2; TRBD1 is a possible D gene (5 bases). Germline V gene data show CDR1 as MNHNS and CDR2 as SASEGT. The CDR3 consists of 17 residues. V was shortened by 1 base and J by 8 bases, with 23 bases between the two germline ends. The DNA for the CDR3 is TGTGCCAGCAGTGAAGAAGGGGTTAGGGGTAGATATCGCGGCTACACCTTC. Translated: CASSEEGVRGRYRGYTF.

V usage is TRBV13 and J usage is TRBJ2-7; 10 bases align to TRBD1. With V trimmed by 4 bases and J by 2 bases, 5 bases remained unmatched. CDR1 is PRHDT and CDR2 is FYEKMQ in the germline V gene (reference sequence). This CDR3 comprises 15 residues. Written as DNA, the CDR3 is TGTGCCAGCAGCTCAACGGGACAGGGGACCTACGAGCAGTACTTC. It codes for CASSSTGQGTYEQYF. Based on the CDR3 plus reference TRBV13 and TRBJ2-7, the full variable domain is AAGVIQSPRHLIKEKRETATLKCYPIPRHDTVYWYQQGPGQDPQFLISFYEKMQSDKGSIPDRFSAQQFSDYHSELNMSSLELGDSALYFCASSSTGQGTYEQYFGPGTRLTVT.

This chain joins TRBV28 and TRBJ1-3; D is unclear. This CDR3 is built from 12 residues. Germline V gene lookup returns CDR1 MDHEN and CDR2 SYDVKM. Deletions cut 2 bases from V and 14 bases from J, with 13 bases between. This CDR3 reads CASSLSQLPVYF. The CDR3 DNA sequence: TGTGCCAGCAGTTTAAGTCAGTTACCAGTATATTTT.

CDR3 nucleotide sequence: TGTGCCAGCTTGGTGGGGGGTTTAGGATCCTACAATGAGCAGTTCTTC. Its protein product is CASLVGGLGSYNEQFF. The chain is built from TRBV28 and TRBJ2-1; D perhaps matches TRBD2 (6 bases). The V gene lost 8 bases and the J gene lost 1 base, with 18 bases spanning the gap. CDR1 and CDR2 (germline): MDHEN, SYDVKM. The length of the CDR3 is 16 residues.

This sequence joins TRBV5-4 and TRBJ1-6; perhaps TRBD1 as D (6 bases). Trimming removed 0 bases from V and 9 bases from J, with 10 bases in between. The length of the CDR3 is 14 residues. Germline CDR1 is SGHNT and CDR2 is YYREEE (reference sequence). The CDR3 sequence: CASSLAGDGSPLHF. CDR3 nucleotide sequence: TGTGCCAGCAGCTTGGCAGGGGACGGTTCACCCCTCCACTTT. The full variable domain, completed using reference TRBV5-4 and TRBJ1-6, is ETGVTQSPTHLIKTRGQQVTLRCSSQSGHNTVSWYQQALGQGPQFIFQYYREEENGRGNFPPRFSGLQFPNYSSELNVNALELDDSALYLCASSLAGDGSPLHFGNGTRLTVT.

V is TRBV7-6 and J is TRBJ2-7; 8 bases map to TRBD1. Germline CDR1 reads SGHVS; CDR2 reads FNYEAQ. The CDR3 loop spans 14 amino acids. J lost 2 bases, V lost 1 base, and 1 base had no gene match. CDR3: CASSLGTGPYEQYF. CDR3 sequence (DNA): TGTGCCAGCAGCTTAGGGACAGGGCCCTACGAGCAGTACTTC.

The rearrangement joins TRBV6-5 to TRBJ2-1; TRBD2 aligns across 8 bases. Trimming cost V 6 bases and J 10 bases; bases outside gene matches: 8. This CDR3 has 13 amino acids. Germline V gene lookup returns CDR1 MNHEY and CDR2 SVGAGI. CDR3 nucleotides: TGTGCCAGCAGAGGACTAGCCGGTTTGGAGCAGTTCTTC. Protein sequence: CASRGLAGLEQFF.

This clone turned up a few times. CDR3 bases: TGTGCCTGGAGCCAAGTCGGGGGTCAGCCCCAGCATTTT. This encodes CAWSQVGGQPQHF. The chain couples TRBV30 to TRBJ1-5, with D perhaps matching TRBD1 (5 bases). The ends were cut back, 3 bases at V and 6 bases at J, with 12 bases in the middle. The CDR3 loop spans 13 amino acids. The V gene's germline CDR1 is GTSNPN and CDR2 SVGIG (reference sequence).

This chain joins TRBV29-1 and TRBJ2-5, with 7 positions matching TRBD2. CDR1 is SQVTM and CDR2 is ANQGSEA in the germline V gene. The CDR3 extends over 13 amino acids. V was clipped by 3 bases and J by 5 bases; unmatched bases: 6. The CDR3 reads CSVDRGVYETQYF. Here the CDR3 DNA reads TGCAGCGTTGACCGGGGGGTCTATGAGACCCAGTACTTC.

The chain has TRBV7-2 and TRBJ1-3, with 8 nucleotides matching TRBD1. The CDR3 contains 14 residues. The V gene's germline CDR1 is SGHTA and CDR2 FQGNSA. The junction had 2 bases not matched to a gene; V was cut back by 3 bases and J by 4 bases. The CDR3 here is CASSLGDRGNTIYF. The CDR3 DNA is TGTGCCAGCAGCTTGGGGGACAGGGGAAACACCATATATTTT.

This sequence joins TRBV5-6 and TRBJ1-5; unclear D gene. V lost 4 bases, J lost 5 bases, and 13 bases lay in between. CDR1 SGHDT and CDR2 YYEEEE come from the germline V gene. This CDR3 spans 14 amino acids. This CDR3 reads CASSHRDGDQPQHF. In DNA form, the CDR3 reads TGTGCCAGCAGCCACCGAGACGGAGATCAGCCCCAGCATTTT. Supplemented by reference TRBV5-6 and TRBJ1-5, the full variable domain reads DAGVTQSPTHLIKTRGQQVTLRCSPKSGHDTVSWYQQALGQGPQFIFQYYEEEERQRGNFPDRFSGHQFPNYSSELNVNALLLGDSALYLCASSHRDGDQPQHFGDGTRLSIL.

The rearrangement uses TRBV28 and TRBJ1-2; 7 bases fit TRBD1. With V trimmed by 10 bases and J by 8 bases, 13 bases remained unmatched. The CDR3 loop spans 13 amino acids. Per the germline V gene, CDR1 is MDHEN and CDR2 is SYDVKM. The CDR3 sequence: CAILRQGVRGYTF. In DNA, the CDR3 is TGTGCCATATTACGACAGGGCGTTAGGGGCTACACCTTC.

The chain combines TRBV4-1 with TRBJ1-1, with D possibly matching TRBD1 (6 bases). The CDR3 covers 16 residues. CDR1 is MGHRA, CDR2 YSYEKL, per germline. V was pared by 1 base and J by 1 base, with 13 bases between. CDR3 amino acids: CASSQVGTFPNTEAFF. DNA for the CDR3: TGCGCCAGCAGCCAAGTGGGGACATTTCCGAACACTGAAGCTTTCTTT.

This clone was detected a few times. The V and J genes are TRBV7-2 and TRBJ1-4; possible D gene TRBD1, 6 bases. This CDR3 has 16 amino acids. CDR1 SGHTA and CDR2 FQGNSA come from the germline V gene. Trimming stripped 1 base from V and 7 bases from J, with 16 bases between. CDR3 loop: CASSLGLLTGGEKLFF. As DNA, the CDR3 is TGTGCCAGCAGCTTAGGGCTACTGACAGGTGGTGAAAAACTGTTTTTT.

This chain connects TRBV4-1 to TRBJ2-7; 10 nucleotides align to TRBD2. The CDR3 loop spans 15 amino acids. CDR1 and CDR2 (germline): MGHRA, YSYEKL. J was trimmed by 3 bases and V by 1 base; bases with no gene match: 3. The CDR3 protein is CASSQVLAGSYEQYF. The CDR3 DNA follows: TGCGCCAGCAGCCAAGTACTAGCGGGAAGCTACGAGCAGTACTTC.

The chain combines TRBV2 with TRBJ2-7; tentative D call: TRBD1 (6 bases). The CDR3 loop spans 12 amino acids. CDR1 is SNHLY and CDR2 is FYNNEI in the germline V gene. V lost 5 bases, J lost 9 bases, and 14 bases lay in between. The CDR3 sequence: CASSKGATGQYF. CDR3 nucleotide sequence: TGTGCCAGCAGTAAAGGGGCGACAGGGCAGTACTTC.

V usage is TRBV7-8 and J usage is TRBJ2-7; 9 nucleotides agree with TRBD2. Per the germline V gene, CDR1 is SGHVS and CDR2 is FQNEAQ. With 1 base clipped from V and 5 bases from J, the junction kept 9 bases outside the gene matches. CDR3 size: 16 residues. CDR3 DNA sequence: TGTGCCAGCAGCTTAGGTGCGGCGGGGGGGCTGGACGAGCAGTACTTC. Translating it yields CASSLGAAGGLDEQYF.